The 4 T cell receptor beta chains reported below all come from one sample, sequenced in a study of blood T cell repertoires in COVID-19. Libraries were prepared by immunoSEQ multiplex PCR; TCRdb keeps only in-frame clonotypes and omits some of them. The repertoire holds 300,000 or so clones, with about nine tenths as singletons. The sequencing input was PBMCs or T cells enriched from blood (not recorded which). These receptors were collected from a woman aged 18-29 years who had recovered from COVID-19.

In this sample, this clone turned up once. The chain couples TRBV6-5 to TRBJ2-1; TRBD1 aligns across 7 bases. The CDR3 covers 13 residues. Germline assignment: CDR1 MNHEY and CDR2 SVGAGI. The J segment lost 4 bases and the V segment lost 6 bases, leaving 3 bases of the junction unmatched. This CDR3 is CASRGTAYNEQFF. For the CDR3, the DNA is TGTGCCAGCAGGGGGACAGCATACAATGAGCAGTTCTTC.

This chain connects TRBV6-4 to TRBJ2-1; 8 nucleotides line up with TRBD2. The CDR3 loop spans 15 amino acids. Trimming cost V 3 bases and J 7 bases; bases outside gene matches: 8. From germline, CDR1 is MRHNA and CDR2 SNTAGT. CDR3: CASSDRAGAVNEQFF. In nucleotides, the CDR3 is TGTGCCAGCAGTGATCGAGCGGGGGCCGTTAATGAGCAGTTCTTC.

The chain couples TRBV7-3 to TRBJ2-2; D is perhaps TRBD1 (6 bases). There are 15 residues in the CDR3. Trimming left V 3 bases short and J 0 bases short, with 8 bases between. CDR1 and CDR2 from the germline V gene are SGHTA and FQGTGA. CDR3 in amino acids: CASSLTGPNTGELFF. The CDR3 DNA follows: TGTGCCAGCAGCTTGACAGGCCCGAACACCGGGGAGCTGTTTTTT.

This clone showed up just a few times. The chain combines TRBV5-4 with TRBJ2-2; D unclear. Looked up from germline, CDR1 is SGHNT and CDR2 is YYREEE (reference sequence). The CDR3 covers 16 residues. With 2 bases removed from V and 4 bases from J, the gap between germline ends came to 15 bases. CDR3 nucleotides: TGTGCCAGCAGCTTCCCCGGAAGCAGGATCACCGGGGAGCTGTTTTTT. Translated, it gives CASSFPGSRITGELFF.